This T cell receptor (beta chain) is from a study of T cell responses to AZD1222 COVID-19 vaccine. Assay: immunoSEQ multiplex PCR; the TCRdb copy retains only in-frame clones and omits some. The table records 17,000 or so clones, roughly 89% of them present only once. Germline V gene sequence: CDR1 MDHEN, CDR2 SYDVKM. V was shortened by 6 bases and J by 11 bases, with 25 bases between the two germline ends. The CDR3 sequence is 15 residues long. Study-wide results and caveats: Regions left unmutated in variants are reportedly the target of nearly half of spike-specific TCRs. Spike-specific TCR depth and breadth grew after two AZD1222 doses.

Investigators merged groups given second doses at roughly 4 or roughly 12 weeks. Concerning this clone: Its antigen is unknown.

The V and J genes are TRBV28 and TRBJ1-2; D gene unclear. The TCR sequence derives from an adult who received the AZD1222 COVID-19 vaccine. The material sequenced was peripheral blood, taken 28 days after the second AZD1222 dose. CDR3 sequence: CASSPGIRVGLRYTF. CDR3 sequence (DNA): TGTGCCAGCAGCCCAGGCATTCGGGTAGGGCTGCGATACACCTTC.